This TCR beta chain emerged from a study of T cell repertoires in cytomegalovirus infection. As for the study in general: HLA-C-restricted CMV epitopes, recently identified, and well-studied HLA-B-restricted ones were used by the study.

Each CDR3 protein is one row after TCRdb ran MiXCR on the reads. Among approximately 260,000 distinct CDR3 sequences, around 20% were seen once, and the ten largest hold under 25%. As to this clonotype: The antigen is not known.

Study conclusions and caveats: The ex vivo response was dominated by HLA-C-restricted CMV-specific TCR beta clonotypes.

This CDR3 region has 15 residues. From germline, CDR1 is SGDLS and CDR2 YYNGEE. V shed 4 bases, J shed 4 bases, and the junction held 8 bases outside the gene matches. The chain uses TRBV9 and TRBJ2-5, with 9 bases identical to TRBD1. The sample in question was cultured PBMCs, obtained from culture after CMV antigen stimulation. This clonotype was obtained from a human donor in good health (CMV status not recorded). Some clones in this sample may be carry-over from other donors' samples. This CDR3 reads CASSTRQGDGETQYF. DNA for the CDR3: TGTGCCAGCAGCACTCGACAGGGGGATGGAGAGACCCAGTACTTC.